These T cell receptor beta chains were read from a single sample in a study of human T cells and chemical hapten exposure. TCRdb called the RACE reads again in MiXCR, with one record for every CDR3 protein. The sample records over 100,000 distinct CDR3 sequences, approximately 9% being singletons. Specimen: whole blood. The source of these receptors is a male donor in good health. Some clones in this sample may be carry-over from other donors' samples. Each CDR3 is given with its conserved first and last residue. The D gene is left open where the match is weak. The size of a clone is reported for some rows only, either as once, few or many, or as a class for expanded clones.

.	many	TRBJ1-4	TRBV6-6	TGTGCCAGCAGTTACAGGGGGGCTGGAGAAAAACTGTTTTTT	CASSYRGAGEKLFF
TRBD1	few	TRBJ1-1	TRBV6-5	TGTGCCAGCAGTTACTCCTTCCGGACAGGGGCTAACACTGAAGCTTTCTTT	CASSYSFRTGANTEAFF
TRBD1	medium-sized	TRBJ1-6	TRBV7-2	TGTGCCAGCAGCTTCCCAGGGGGTCTACCCCTCCACTTT	CASSFPGGLPLHF
TRBD2	.	TRBJ2-1	TRBV7-2	TGTGCCAGCAGCCCCTACCTAGCGGGCTCCTACAATGAGCAGTTCTTC	CASSPYLAGSYNEQFF
TRBD1	.	TRBJ1-4	TRBV20-1	TGCAGTGCCCCCCCCCCGGGACAGGGGCCGAAAAAACTGTTTTTT	CSAPPPGQGPKKLFF
TRBD2	.	TRBJ2-3	TRBV20-1	TGCAGTGCTAGGGACGCGGGAGGTGTCGATACGCAGTATTTT	CSARDAGGVDTQYF
.	few	TRBJ2-1	TRBV7-9	TGTGCCAGCAGCCCAGGGACTGACGAGCAGTTCTTC	CASSPGTDEQFF
.	.	TRBJ2-7	TRBV7-9	TGTGCCAGCAGTAATACACAGGAGATCTACGAGCAGTACTTC	CASSNTQEIYEQYF
.	.	TRBJ1-5	TRBV6-5	TGTGCCAGCAGGAACAGGGCCCATAGCAATCAGCCCCAGCATTTT	CASRNRAHSNQPQHF
TRBD1	.	TRBJ1-4	TRBV5-5	TGTGCCAGCAAACCCACACCGGGCACAGGGGAGGTAGTTGAAAAACTGTTTTTT	CASKPTPGTGEVVEKLFF
.	.	TRBJ1-2	TRBV5-6	TGTGCCAGCAGCTTGGAATTTGTGGCAAGCTATGGCTACACCTTC	CASSLEFVASYGYTF
.	few	TRBJ1-5	TRBV4-1	TGCGCCAGCAGCCTCCGGGAGGACAATCAGCCCCAGCATTTT	CASSLREDNQPQHF
.	few	TRBJ1-4	TRBV12-3/TRBV12-4	TGTGCCAGCAGTACCGTGGACACAGAAAAACTGTTTTTT	CASSTVDTEKLFF
.	many	TRBJ2-1	TRBV12-3/TRBV12-4	TGTGCCAGCAGTTTAGCGCTGGGGGACAATGAGCAGTTCTTC	CASSLALGDNEQFF
.	.	TRBJ2-7	TRBV10-3	TGTGCCATCAGTGAAGGGCAGCCTCTCTCCTACGAGCAGTACTTC	CAISEGQPLSYEQYF
.	.	TRBJ1-1	TRBV3-1	TGTGCCAGCAGCCAAGAGGGGGGTAGAGACACTGAAGCTTTCTTT	CASSQEGGRDTEAFF
.	.	TRBJ1-6	TRBV5-6	TGTGCCAGCAGCTCGCGACAGACCTATAATTCACCCCTCCACTTT	CASSSRQTYNSPLHF
.	few	TRBJ2-1	TRBV4-2	TGTGCCAGCAGCCAAGTGGGCTTTAGCTCCTACAATGAGCAGTTCTTC	CASSQVGFSSYNEQFF
TRBD2	few	TRBJ2-1	TRBV7-9	TGTGCCAGCAGCTTAGCACGCGGGAGGGGGTCTTACAATGAGCAGTTCTTC	CASSLARGRGSYNEQFF
.	many	TRBJ2-1	TRBV9	TGTGCCAGCAGCCGTGGCGGAGGGGACTCCTCCTACAATGAGCAGTTCTTC	CASSRGGGDSSYNEQFF
TRBD1	.	TRBJ2-7	TRBV14	TGTGCCAGCAGCAAGACAGGGACCTACGAGCAGTACTTC	CASSKTGTYEQYF
TRBD2	many	TRBJ2-1	TRBV7-3	TGTGCCAGCAGCTTAAGTGGGGGGGCCTACAATGAGCAGTTCTTC	CASSLSGGAYNEQFF
.	many	TRBJ2-7	TRBV6-5	TGTGCCAGCAGACGCCGGGGCTACTCCTACGAGCAGTACTTC	CASRRRGYSYEQYF
.	many	TRBJ2-7	TRBV12-3/TRBV12-4	TGTGCCAGCAGTTTGCCGCGAGGGGCCTCAAGCTCCTACGAGCAGTACTTC	CASSLPRGASSSYEQYF
TRBD2	.	TRBJ2-7	TRBV29-1	TGCAGCGTTGAAGAGGAGGCGGGAGTAGCGTACTTC	CSVEEEAGVAYF
.	few	TRBJ1-3	TRBV6-2/TRBV6-3	TGTGCCAGCACCTGGACGGCGATCTCTGGAAACACCATATATTTT	CASTWTAISGNTIYF
.	.	TRBJ2-7	TRBV6-2/TRBV6-3	TGTGCCAGCAGTTACCCCCAACAGGACTACGAGCAGTACTTC	CASSYPQQDYEQYF
.	few	TRBJ2-7	TRBV29-1	TGCAGCGTTGTATTTACCGATTCCTCCTACGAGCAGTACTTC	CSVVFTDSSYEQYF
.	.	TRBJ1-3	TRBV6-6	TGTGCCAGCAGTCGCAACACAGGGACGGGAAACACCATATATTTT	CASSRNTGTGNTIYF
.	.	TRBJ1-2	TRBV11-2	TGTGCCAGCAGCTTAGGGGGAAGAGGCTATGGCTACACCTTC	CASSLGGRGYGYTF
.	.	TRBJ2-5	TRBV25-1	TGTGCCAGCAGTGAATGGGGGTCTAGCGTCGAGACCCAGTACTTC	CASSEWGSSVETQYF
TRBD1	few	TRBJ2-7	TRBV5-5	TGTGCCAGCTCCGACCCGGGACAGGCCTACGAGCAGTACTTC	CASSDPGQAYEQYF
TRBD1	few	TRBJ1-5	TRBV6-2/TRBV6-3	TGTGCCAGCAGCAAAGGACAGGAATATCAGCCCCAGCATTTT	CASSKGQEYQPQHF
.	few	TRBJ1-1	TRBV30	TGTGCCTTATTGGGGACCGCGAACACTGAAGCTTTCTTT	CALLGTANTEAFF
.	.	TRBJ2-3	TRBV7-8	TGTGCCAGCAGCTTAGGATACCCGGGAAGCACAGATACGCAGTATTTT	CASSLGYPGSTDTQYF
TRBD2	.	TRBJ2-7	TRBV19	TGTGCCAGTAGTATCGGGGGAGCGGGAGCTAACGAGCAGTACTTC	CASSIGGAGANEQYF
.	few	TRBJ1-1	TRBV30	TGTGCCTGGGACCCGGTGAACACTGAAGCTTTCTTT	CAWDPVNTEAFF
TRBD2	.	TRBJ2-7	TRBV19	TGTGCCAGTAGTACGACACCCGGGGGGGACGAGCAGTACTTC	CASSTTPGGDEQYF
TRBD2	.	TRBJ2-1	TRBV20-1	TGCAGTAGCTCAGGCCCTTCTACTAGCGAGAGCTCCTACAATGAGCAGTTCTTC	CSSSGPSTSESSYNEQFF
.	.	TRBJ2-3	TRBV6-6	TGTGCCAGCAGTCCCCGACTAGAAGAGGACCCCACAGATACGCAGTATTTT	CASSPRLEEDPTDTQYF
.	few	TRBJ1-5	TRBV6-1	TGTGCCAGCAGTGAAGGGGCTTCTACAGGGACTAAGAGGGCCCAGCATTTT	CASSEGASTGTKRAQHF
.	.	TRBJ2-1	TRBV5-1	TGCGCCAGCGGGGAAATTTACAATGAGCAGTTCTTC	CASGEIYNEQFF
.	few	TRBJ1-1	TRBV18	TGTGCCAGCTCATTCGCCCAGCGGAAGAACACTGAAGCTTTCTTT	CASSFAQRKNTEAFF
.	many	TRBJ1-5	TRBV18	TGTGCCAGCTCACACGCCGGCCGTCCAGGTCAGCCCCAGCATTTT	CASSHAGRPGQPQHF
TRBD1	few	TRBJ1-2	TRBV7-9	TGTGCCAGCAGCTTACCCCGGACAGGAGATGGCTACACCTTC	CASSLPRTGDGYTF
TRBD2	many	TRBJ2-1	TRBV20-1	TGCAGTGCTTTTAGCGGGAGAAACAATGAGCAGTTCTTC	CSAFSGRNNEQFF
.	few	TRBJ2-7	TRBV14	TGTGCCAGCAGCCAAGTTTCAGGTTCCTACGAGCAGTACTTC	CASSQVSGSYEQYF
TRBD1	few	TRBJ2-7	TRBV5-1	TGCGCCAGCAGCTTGGCAAGCACTCCGACAGGGAGCTCCTACGAGCAGTACTTC	CASSLASTPTGSSYEQYF
.	.	TRBJ2-5	TRBV18	TGTGCCAGCTCACAAGACGGATCTCAGGGGTACTTC	CASSQDGSQGYF
.	.	TRBJ1-1	TRBV6-5	TGTGCCAGCACTAAGGAGTGGAACACTGAAGCTTTCTTT	CASTKEWNTEAFF
.	many	TRBJ1-1	TRBV15	TGTGCCACCAGCAGAGATACCCCACAGCCGTGGGGGACTGAAGCTTTCTTT	CATSRDTPQPWGTEAFF
.	.	TRBJ1-2	TRBV6-5	TGTGCCAGCAGTTACGGCGCCCTCTATGGCTACACCTTC	CASSYGALYGYTF